Shown below are 28 T cell receptor beta chains from a single sample sequenced in a study of shared clonotypes between healthy human individuals (TCRdb year 2020). CD8 naive samples were obtained by positive selection for CCR7 among CD45RO-negative cells, yielding a CD45RA+CCR7+ population from which TemRA cells were excluded. The library relied on the immunoSEQ multiplex PCR assay. Imported from immuneACCESS, the table was reduced by TCRdb to in-frame sequences with V and J called. These copies leave out some clones; in studies compared against another copy, an unresolved V gene accounts for under half, and the cause of the remainder is not known. The sample table holds about 2.2 million clones, of which approximately 92% were seen once. Around 1.7% of the sample is in the top ten clones. What was sequenced was naive CD8+ T cells from PBMCs. What this sample's cell subset or site label stands for: CD45RA+CCR7+. The source of these receptors is a man younger than 35 in good health. Some clones in this sample may be carry-over from other donors' samples.

V gene TRBV10-2 combines with J gene TRBJ1-5, with no clear D. V shed 3 bases and J shed 0 bases, with 6 bases lying between them. Germline lookup yields CDR1 WSHSY and CDR2 SAAADI. The length of the CDR3 is 14 residues. The DNA for the CDR3 is TGCGCCAGCAGTGATTCGTATAGCAATCAGCCCCAGCATTTT. Amino acid sequence: CASSDSYSNQPQHF.

The V call is TRBV7-6, the J call TRBJ2-7, with 11 bases aligning to TRBD2. The germline gives CDR1 SGHVS, CDR2 FNYEAQ. This CDR3 comprises 16 residues. V was clipped by 0 bases and J by 1 base; unmatched bases: 2. This CDR3 reads CASSLATSGISYEQYF. The CDR3 DNA follows: TGTGCCAGCAGCTTAGCGACTAGCGGGATATCCTACGAGCAGTACTTC.

The chain has TRBV28 and TRBJ2-2; maybe TRBD2 (5 bases). The CDR3 extends over 13 amino acids. CDR1 is MDHEN and CDR2 is SYDVKM in the germline V gene. V was trimmed by 8 bases and J by 4 bases, leaving 11 bases between them. The CDR3 coding sequence is TGTGCCAGCGGAGGTGCGGGCACCGGGGAGCTGTTTTTT. Residues: CASGGAGTGELFF.

This chain joins TRBV5-1 and TRBJ2-5; 7 nucleotides match TRBD1. Trimming removed 0 bases from V and 2 bases from J; junction bases left unmatched: 1. The CDR3 is made up of 14 amino acids. CDR1 is SGHRS and CDR2 is YFSETQ in the germline V gene. This chain's CDR3 is CASSLVRGQETQYF. For the CDR3, the DNA is TGCGCCAGCAGCTTGGTCAGGGGGCAAGAGACCCAGTACTTC.

The chain is built from TRBV14 and TRBJ2-1; perhaps D is TRBD1 or TRBD2 (5 bases each). Germline CDR1 SGHDN, CDR2 FVKESK. The CDR3 is 17 amino acids. The germline V and J ends were trimmed by 4 bases and 8 bases, with 24 bases remaining between them. The chain's CDR3 is CASSRWGRVRAEDEQFF. As DNA, the CDR3 is TGTGCCAGCAGCCGGTGGGGCCGGGTCCGGGCGGAGGATGAGCAGTTCTTC. Full variable domain (rest looked up from reference TRBV14 and TRBJ2-1): EAGVTQFPSHSVIEKGQTVTLRCDPISGHDNLYWYRRVMGKEIKFLLHFVKESKQDESGMPNNRFLAERTGGTYSTLKVQPAELEDSGVYFCASSRWGRVRAEDEQFFGPGTRLTVL.

J is TRBJ2-7 and V is TRBV28; possible D gene TRBD2, 6 bases. CDR3 size: 15 residues. V was shortened by 5 bases and J by 4 bases, with 18 bases between the two germline ends. The V gene's germline CDR1 is MDHEN and CDR2 SYDVKM. The chain's CDR3 is CASSLTGTGIYEQYF. CDR3 nucleotide sequence: TGTGCCAGCAGTCTAACCGGGACTGGGATATACGAGCAGTACTTC.

The V and J genes are TRBV19 and TRBJ1-1; D ambiguous. CDR1 LNHDA and CDR2 SQIVND come from the germline V gene (reference sequence). Deletions cut 10 bases from V and 4 bases from J, with 16 bases between. The CDR3 runs to 13 residues. CDR3 nucleotides: TGTGCCACCCAAATAGGCGGAGGCACTGAAGCTTTCTTT. Translated: CATQIGGGTEAFF.

The rearrangement uses TRBV2 and TRBJ2-7; D gene ambiguous. The ends were cut back, 4 bases at V and 1 base at J, with 8 bases in the middle. The CDR3 totals 13 residues. Looked up from germline, CDR1 is SNHLY and CDR2 is FYNNEI. In DNA, the CDR3 is TGTGCCAGCAGTGTTTCCAAATCCTACGAGCAGTACTTC. Protein sequence: CASSVSKSYEQYF. The full variable domain, completed using reference TRBV2 and TRBJ2-7, is EPEVTQTPSHQVTQMGQEVILRCVPISNHLYFYWYRQILGQKVEFLVSFYNNEISEKSEIFDDQFSVERPDGSNFTLKIRSTKLEDSAMYFCASSVSKSYEQYFGPGTRLTVT.

The chain uses TRBV6-5 and TRBJ2-1, with D perhaps matching TRBD1 (5 bases). This CDR3 comprises 15 residues. CDR1 is MNHEY, CDR2 SVGAGI, per germline. Deletions cut 1 base from V and 6 bases from J, with 13 bases between. CDR3 amino acids: CASSYYQGHVNEQFF. In DNA, the CDR3 is TGTGCCAGCAGTTACTATCAGGGCCACGTCAATGAGCAGTTCTTC.

This chain joins TRBV2 and TRBJ2-3, with D perhaps matching TRBD1 (5 bases). From germline, CDR1 is SNHLY and CDR2 FYNNEI. The length of the CDR3 is 18 residues. V was clipped by 0 bases and J by 0 bases, with 16 bases between them. CDR3 residues: CASSEAESRQHSTDTQYF. CDR3 bases: TGTGCCAGCAGTGAAGCTGAATCGAGACAGCACAGCACAGATACGCAGTATTTT.

The chain links TRBV15 to TRBJ2-2; 9 bases are shared with TRBD1. V was clipped by 5 bases and J by 2 bases; unmatched bases: 6. Germline V CDR1 and CDR2: LNHNV, YYDKDF (reference sequence). The CDR3 consists of 16 residues. The CDR3 reads CATSDPGQGNTGELFF. DNA for the CDR3: TGTGCCACCAGCGATCCGGGACAGGGAAACACCGGGGAGCTGTTTTTT.

V gene TRBV29-1 combines with J gene TRBJ1-1, with no clear D. Trimming shortened V by 4 bases and J by 8 bases, and 14 bases separated the two germline ends. CDR3 length: 12 amino acids. Germline assignment: CDR1 SQVTM and CDR2 ANQGSEA. CDR3 DNA sequence: TGCAGCGTTGTCTCCCCCTTTGGGGAAGCTTTCTTT. Its translation is CSVVSPFGEAFF.

This clone has only one observation. The chain uses TRBV19 and TRBJ2-7; 8 bases line up with TRBD1. Germline CDR1 is LNHDA and CDR2 is SQIVND (reference sequence). J gave up 2 bases and V 6 bases, and 9 bases lay outside the gene matches. The CDR3 consists of 15 residues. The DNA of the CDR3 is TGTGCCAGTAGGATCCGCGGGACAGGCCCCTACGAGCAGTACTTC. Protein sequence: CASRIRGTGPYEQYF.

The chain carries TRBV9 and TRBJ1-2, with a tentative D call TRBD1 (5 bases). V lost 0 bases to trimming and J lost 1 base, with 16 bases between them. Germline assignment: CDR1 SGDLS and CDR2 YYNGEE. The CDR3 spans 17 residues. CDR3 sequence reads: CASSVGISGTNNYGYTF. The CDR3 DNA reads TGTGCCAGCAGCGTAGGGATAAGCGGGACCAATAACTATGGCTACACCTTC.

V usage is TRBV5-1 and J usage is TRBJ1-1, with a possible D match to TRBD1 (6 bases). The CDR3 contains 16 residues. V lost 1 base and J lost 8, with 21 bases in between. CDR1 is SGHRS and CDR2 is YFSETQ in the germline V gene. Written as DNA, the CDR3 is TGCGCCAGCAGCTTGCATCTTACACGTTCTGGGGGCGAAGCTTTCTTT. Translation gives CASSLHLTRSGGEAFF.

Remarks on this clone: In the same sample, other DNA sequences code for this CDR3. The rearrangement joins TRBV4-1 to TRBJ2-7, with D perhaps TRBD1 (6 bases). CDR1 is MGHRA and CDR2 is YSYEKL in the germline V gene. The CDR3 extends over 15 amino acids. V was cut by 1 base and J by 2 bases, with 12 bases left in between. CDR3 region: CASSQGQGPTYEQYF. For the CDR3, the DNA is TGCGCCAGCAGCCAAGGCCAGGGGCCAACCTACGAGCAGTACTTC.

This rearrangement joins TRBV7-6 to TRBJ2-3, with TRBD2 matching over 7 bases. The CDR3 spans 17 residues. Germline CDR1 and CDR2: SGHVS and FNYEAQ. V lost 4 bases, J lost 0 bases, and 10 bases stayed unmatched. CDR3 loop: CASSYYPAGESTDTQYF. The CDR3 DNA reads TGTGCCAGCAGCTACTATCCGGCGGGGGAAAGCACAGATACGCAGTATTTT.

The chain combines TRBV4-1 with TRBJ2-1, with 8 bases that match TRBD2. The germline V gene has CDR1 MGHRA and CDR2 YSYEKL. The CDR3 is made up of 13 amino acids. After removal of 2 bases from V and 12 bases from J, the junction contained 6 bases not matched to a gene. Here the CDR3 reads CASSQQPSGRQFF. In DNA form, the CDR3 reads TGCGCCAGCAGCCAACAACCAAGCGGGAGGCAGTTCTTC.

The chain combines TRBV9 with TRBJ2-7; no clear D gene. CDR1 and CDR2 from the germline V gene are SGDLS and YYNGEE. The CDR3 loop spans 15 amino acids. Trimming stripped 3 bases from V and 0 bases from J, with 13 bases between. The CDR3 DNA reads TGTGCCAGCAGCGCCCCGACTGGACCCTCCTACGAGCAGTACTTC. Protein: CASSAPTGPSYEQYF.

The chain is built from TRBV5-4 and TRBJ2-7; D not certain. Trimming took off 1 base at V and 2 bases at J, with 10 bases between the two ends. The germline V gene has CDR1 SGHNT and CDR2 YYREEE (reference sequence). The CDR3 has 14 amino acids. CDR3 nucleotide sequence: TGTGCCAGCAGCTTGAAGGTGGGAACCTACGAGCAGTACTTC. Protein sequence: CASSLKVGTYEQYF.

The chain has TRBV7-9 and TRBJ2-7; 9 bases map to TRBD2. With 7 bases clipped from V and 4 bases from J, the junction kept 8 bases outside the gene matches. The CDR3 has 14 residues. CDR1 SEHNR and CDR2 FQNEAQ come from the germline V gene (reference sequence). The CDR3 region is CASTLAGRIYEQYF. For the CDR3, the DNA is TGTGCCAGCACTCTAGCGGGACGAATATACGAGCAGTACTTC.

This clone was picked up one time. V usage is TRBV7-2 and J usage is TRBJ2-7; D is perhaps TRBD1 (5 bases). CDR1 is SGHTA and CDR2 is FQGNSA in the germline V gene. The CDR3 is 14 amino acids. V was shortened by 6 bases and J by 3 bases, with 15 bases between the two germline ends. CDR3 sequence: CASRQRGSGYEQYF. The CDR3 DNA sequence: TGTGCCAGCAGACAAAGGGGCTCCGGCTACGAGCAGTACTTC.

This sequence joins TRBV9 and TRBJ1-4; 8 bases are a match to TRBD1. Trimming took 4 bases from V and 7 from J; bases not matched to a gene: 9. The CDR3 covers 15 residues. Germline loops: CDR1 SGDLS, CDR2 YYNGEE. The CDR3 here is CASSPYQGAGEKLFF. CDR3 bases: TGTGCCAGCAGCCCTTATCAGGGGGCGGGTGAAAAACTGTTTTTT.

A few counts support this clone. V and J are TRBV5-1 and TRBJ1-1; a weak D match, TRBD1 (6 bases). V lost 4 bases, J lost 11 bases, and 18 bases lay in between. Germline V gene lookup returns CDR1 SGHRS and CDR2 YFSETQ. This CDR3 is 13 amino acids long. This CDR3 is CASSPRTAQEAFF. The CDR3 region has the DNA TGCGCCAGCAGCCCACGGACAGCCCAAGAGGCTTTCTTT.

This clone was recorded a few times. This chain uses TRBV6-5 with TRBJ1-1; D gene unclear. V lost 0 bases and J 4 bases, leaving 15 bases between the germline ends. From germline, CDR1 is MNHEY and CDR2 SVGAGI. The CDR3 covers 16 residues. CDR3 region: CASSYSAGSMGTEAFF. DNA for the CDR3: TGTGCCAGCAGTTACTCCGCGGGCAGCATGGGCACTGAAGCTTTCTTT.

The chain couples TRBV6-1 to TRBJ2-3; D is uncertain. This CDR3 has 16 amino acids. Germline CDR1 is MNHNS and CDR2 is SASEGT. The V end lost 2 bases, the J end lost 7 bases, and 19 bases lay between the germline ends. The CDR3 loop reads CASSEQTLLHGYTQYF. The CDR3 bases are TGTGCCAGCAGTGAACAGACGTTACTGCACGGGTATACGCAGTATTTT.

The chain employs TRBV30 and TRBJ2-1; D gene ambiguous. V was pared by 3 bases and J by 9 bases, with 9 bases between. This CDR3 is 11 amino acids long. Germline lookup yields CDR1 GTSNPN and CDR2 SVGIG (reference sequence). The DNA of the CDR3 is TGTGCCTGGAGGATCGACGGTGAGCAGTTCTTC. The encoded protein is CAWRIDGEQFF.

This clone showed up just a few times. This rearrangement joins TRBV11-2 to TRBJ1-2; 7 nucleotides agree with TRBD1. This CDR3 contains 13 residues. V was clipped by 5 bases and J by 3 bases; unmatched bases: 3. Germline V gene sequence: CDR1 SGHAT, CDR2 FQNNGV. The CDR3 nucleotides read TGTGCCAGCAGCCAGGGGGGTGACTATGGCTACACCTTC. Translated, it gives CASSQGGDYGYTF.